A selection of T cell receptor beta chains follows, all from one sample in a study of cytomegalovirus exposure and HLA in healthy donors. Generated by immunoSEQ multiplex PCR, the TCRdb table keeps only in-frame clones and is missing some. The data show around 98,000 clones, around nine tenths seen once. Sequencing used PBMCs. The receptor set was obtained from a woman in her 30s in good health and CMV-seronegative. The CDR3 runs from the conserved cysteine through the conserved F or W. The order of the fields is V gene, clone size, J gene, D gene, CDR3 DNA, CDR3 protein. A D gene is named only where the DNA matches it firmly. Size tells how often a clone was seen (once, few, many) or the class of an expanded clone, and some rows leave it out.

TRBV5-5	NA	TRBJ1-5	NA	TGTGCCAGCAGCTCGGGTGGAGGCAATCAGCCCCAGCATTTT	CASSSGGGNQPQHF
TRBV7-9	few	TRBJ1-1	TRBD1	TGTGCCAGCAGCTCCCCTAGCGACAGGGGTGTCTCTGAAGCTTTCTTT	CASSSPSDRGVSEAFF
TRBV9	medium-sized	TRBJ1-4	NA	TGTGCCAGCAGCGTAGAGGGGAACAATGAAAAACTGTTTTTT	CASSVEGNNEKLFF
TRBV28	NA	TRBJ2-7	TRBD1	TGTGCCAGCAGTTTTTCAGGGACAGAGATCTCCTACGAGCAGTACTTC	CASSFSGTEISYEQYF
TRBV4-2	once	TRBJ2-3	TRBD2	TGTGCCTCGGCGCAGGGAGCTAGCGGGGGTGGCACAGATACGCAGTATTTT	CASAQGASGGGTDTQYF
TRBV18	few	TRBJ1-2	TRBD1	TGTGCCAGCTCCCCGGGACAGGGGACTAACTATGGCTACACCTTC	CASSPGQGTNYGYTF
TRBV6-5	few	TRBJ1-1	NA	TGTGCCAGCAGTCCCCAGGGAGGTTTGAACACTGAAGCTTTCTTT	CASSPQGGLNTEAFF
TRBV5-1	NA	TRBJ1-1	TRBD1	TGCGCCAGCAGCAAAGGACAGGGGGCTTTCACTGAAGCTTTCTTT	CASSKGQGAFTEAFF
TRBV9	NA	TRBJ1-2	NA	TGTGCCAGCAGCGTAGGTCATTCCTATGGCTACACCTTC	CASSVGHSYGYTF
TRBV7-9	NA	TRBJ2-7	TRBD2	TGTGCCAGCAGCTTGGCGACTAGCGGGACCCACTCCTACGAGCAGTACTTC	CASSLATSGTHSYEQYF
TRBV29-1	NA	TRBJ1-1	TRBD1	TGCAGCGTTGATGACCGGGACAGCCCCGCTGAAGCTTTCTTT	CSVDDRDSPAEAFF
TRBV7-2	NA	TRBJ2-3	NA	TGTGCCAGCAGCTTAGACCGGACTAGCACAGATACGCAGTATTTT	CASSLDRTSTDTQYF
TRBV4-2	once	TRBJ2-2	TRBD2	TGTGCCAGCAGCCAAAGCCCAACTGGGACTACGAACACCGGGGAGCTGTTTTTT	CASSQSPTGTTNTGELFF
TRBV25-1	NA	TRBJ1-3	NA	TGTGCCAGCACCCAGGGAGGCGGTCGGAACACCATATATTTT	CASTQGGGRNTIYF
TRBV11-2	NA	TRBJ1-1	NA	TGTGCCAGCAGCTTAGATCACGGGAACACTGAAGCTTTCTTT	CASSLDHGNTEAFF
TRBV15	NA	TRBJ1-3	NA	TGTGCCACCAGCAGAGATAAAGGCGGATTCTCTGGAAACACCATATATTTT	CATSRDKGGFSGNTIYF
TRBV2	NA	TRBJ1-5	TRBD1	TGTGCCAGCAGAGAGGACAGGGTGAGCAATCAGCCCCAGCATTTT	CASREDRVSNQPQHF
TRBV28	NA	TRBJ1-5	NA	TGTGCCAGCAGAACAGTGTTGCAGCCCCAGCATTTT	CASRTVLQPQHF
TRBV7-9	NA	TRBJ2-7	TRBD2	TGTGTCGGAGGGGATAGCGGGGTTTACGAGCAGTACTTC	CVGGDSGVYEQYF
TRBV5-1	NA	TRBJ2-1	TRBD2	TGCGCCAGCAGTTTCGGACTAGCGGGAGACAATGAGCAGTTCTTC	CASSFGLAGDNEQFF
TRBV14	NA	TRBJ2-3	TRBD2	TGTGCCAGCAGCGTCCTGACTAGCGGGAGTATGGTTACGCAGTATTTT	CASSVLTSGSMVTQYF
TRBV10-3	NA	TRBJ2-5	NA	TGTGCCATCAGTGAGTCGACGGCCCCCGGGGAGACCCAGTACTTC	CAISESTAPGETQYF
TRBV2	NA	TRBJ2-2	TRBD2	TGTGCCAGCAGTGGGACTAGCGGGAGAAACGGGGAGCTGTTTTTT	CASSGTSGRNGELFF
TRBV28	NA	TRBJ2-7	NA	TGTGCCAGCAGTCAGACTGTCTCCTACGAGCAGTACTTC	CASSQTVSYEQYF
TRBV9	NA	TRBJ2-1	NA	TGTGCCAGCAGCAATAGCTGGATTGAGCAGTTCTTC	CASSNSWIEQFF
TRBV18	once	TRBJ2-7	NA	TGTGCCAGCTCACCAGCACAAGACTACGAGCAGTACTTC	CASSPAQDYEQYF
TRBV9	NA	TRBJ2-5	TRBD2	TGTGCCAGCAGCACTAGCGGGGGGGCTTCCACCCAGTACTTC	CASSTSGGASTQYF
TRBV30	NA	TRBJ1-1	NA	TGTGCCTGGAGTGTAGAGGTGGGGACATCCCCGAACACTGAAGCTTTCTTT	CAWSVEVGTSPNTEAFF
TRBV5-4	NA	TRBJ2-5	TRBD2	TGTGCCAGCAGCTTCGGGGGGAGGGTTGATGAGACCCAGTACTTC	CASSFGGRVDETQYF
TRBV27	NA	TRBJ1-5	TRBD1	TGTGCCAGCAGAGCCCGCAGGGGGCTCGGCAATCAGCCCCAGCATTTT	CASRARRGLGNQPQHF
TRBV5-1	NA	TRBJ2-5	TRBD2	TGCGCCAGCAGCAAACCGACTAGCGGGGAAGGGACCCAGTACTTC	CASSKPTSGEGTQYF
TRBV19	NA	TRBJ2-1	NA	TGTGCCAGTAGTACTCCCGACAGGCATGAGCAGTTCTTC	CASSTPDRHEQFF
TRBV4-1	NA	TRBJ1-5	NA	TGCGCCAGCAGCCAAGATCCCCAGGGTTGGAATCAGCCCCAGCATTTT	CASSQDPQGWNQPQHF
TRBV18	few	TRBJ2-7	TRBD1	TGTGCCAGCTCACTGGGACAGGGGCCCTACGAGCAGTACTTC	CASSLGQGPYEQYF
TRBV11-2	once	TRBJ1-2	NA	TGTGCCAGCAAGGGAGCTAACTATGGCTACACCTTC	CASKGANYGYTF
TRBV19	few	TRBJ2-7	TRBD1	TGTGCCAGTCAGGGACAGGGGGCAGACGAGCAGTACTTC	CASQGQGADEQYF
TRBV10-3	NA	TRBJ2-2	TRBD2	TGTGCCATCAGTGAGTGGCTAGCGGGAGAGACCGGGGAGCTGTTTTTT	CAISEWLAGETGELFF
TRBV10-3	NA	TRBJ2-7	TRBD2	TGTGCCATCAGTGAGGTAGGGAGGGGTAACGAGCAGTACTTC	CAISEVGRGNEQYF
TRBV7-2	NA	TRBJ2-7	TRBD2	TGTGCCAGCAGCTTAGAGTCGAATCACGGGAGGCCCTACGAGCAGTACTTC	CASSLESNHGRPYEQYF
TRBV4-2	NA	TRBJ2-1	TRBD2	TGTGCCAGCAGCCAAGACGCCCACGTAGCGGGGAGCAATGAGCAGTTCTTC	CASSQDAHVAGSNEQFF
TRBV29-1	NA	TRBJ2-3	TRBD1	TGCAGCGCCGCGACAGGGGACGATACGCAGTATTTT	CSAATGDDTQYF
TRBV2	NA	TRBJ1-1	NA	TGTGCCAGCAGAACCCCGGACGGGCGGGGCACTGAAGCTTTCTTT	CASRTPDGRGTEAFF
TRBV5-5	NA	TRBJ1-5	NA	TGTGCCAGCAGCTTGGTTCTCCAGGGGAAAAATCAGCCCCAGCATTTT	CASSLVLQGKNQPQHF
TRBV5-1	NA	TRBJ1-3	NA	TGCGCCAGCAGCTTGCGTCCCCTGGTGGGAGACGGAAACACCATATATTTT	CASSLRPLVGDGNTIYF
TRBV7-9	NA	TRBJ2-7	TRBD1	TGTGCCAGCACCCGGACAGGGCAGAGTGACGAGCAGTACTTC	CASTRTGQSDEQYF
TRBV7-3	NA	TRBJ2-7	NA	TGTGCCAGCAGCTTAGGGGGCTTTTCCTACGAGCAGTACTTC	CASSLGGFSYEQYF
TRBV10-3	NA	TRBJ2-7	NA	TGTGCCCATACCCCCGGCAGGGATCTCGACGAGCAGTACTTC	CAHTPGRDLDEQYF
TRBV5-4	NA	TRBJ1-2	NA	TGTGCCAGCAGCTTTTCATCCCAGGCCTATGGCTACACCTTC	CASSFSSQAYGYTF
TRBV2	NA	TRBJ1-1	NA	TGTGCCAGCAGTCTCAAGCGGGGTTTCGGCACTGAAGCTTTCTTT	CASSLKRGFGTEAFF
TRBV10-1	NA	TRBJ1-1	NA	TGCGCCACACCTAAGGGGAGCCGGGGGGCAGACACTGAAGCTTTCTTT	CATPKGSRGADTEAFF